This T cell receptor beta chain comes out of a study of cytomegalovirus exposure and HLA in healthy donors. The CDR3 spans 15 residues. CDR1 and CDR2 (germline): LNHDA, SQIVND (reference sequence). The trim removed 3 bases at V and 1 base at J, leaving 3 bases unmatched. Primers included in the PCR were 60 Vbeta and 13 Jbeta primers. Data came from immunoSEQ multiplex PCR; TCRdb stores just in-frame clones and leaves some out. The sample records approximately 30,000 clones, roughly 44% being singletons. The sequence derives from a woman aged 45 to 65 in good health and CMV-seronegative. Sequenced: PBMCs. The chain uses TRBV19 and TRBJ2-3; 8 bases agree with TRBD2. CDR3 DNA sequence: TGTGCCAGTAGTATGAGGACTAGCCGCACAGATACGCAGTATTTT. Translating gives CASSMRTSRTDTQYF. The variable domain in full, with the rest retrieved from reference TRBV19 and TRBJ2-3, is DGGITQSPKYLFRKEGQNVTLSCEQNLNHDAMYWYRQDPGQGLRLIYYSQIVNDFQKGDIAEGYSVSREKKESFPLTVTSAQKNPTAFYLCASSMRTSRTDTQYFGPGTRLTVL.